The 16 T cell receptor beta chains in this list originate from one sample, sequenced in a study of regulatory T cells in long-lasting Graves disease. Regarding time point: newly diagnosed GD, antithyroid drugs for less than 3 months. The TCR library was made from RNA extracted from PBMCs. The authors built TCR beta libraries using iRepertoire HTBI primers and Arm-PCR of CDR3 regions. MiXCR, run by TCRdb on the multiplex PCR reads, gives a single entry per CDR3 protein. The sample lists almost 450,000 distinct CDR3 sequences, 16% occurring once. A further study also used this sample, focusing on T cells in Graves' hyperthyroidism and ophthalmopathy.

The sample here was peripheral blood mononuclear cells (PBMCs), taken at new diagnosis, from a patient treated with antithyroid drugs. All receptors come from a woman aged 25-40 years with Graves disease.

This clonotype was found many times. The chain links TRBV7-9 to TRBJ2-3; 8 bases match TRBD2. The germline CDR1 and CDR2 sequences are SEHNR and FQNEAQ (reference sequence). This CDR3 region has 15 residues. V was pared by 5 bases and J by 1 base, with 5 bases of the junction left unmatched. CDR3 bases: TGTGCCAGCAGCCGAAGCGGGAGTGGCACAGATACGCAGTATTTT. Amino acid sequence: CASSRSGSGTDTQYF.

This clonotype was seen at least ten times. CDR3 loop: CASSLKASGRDLADTQYF. CDR3 nucleotides: TGTGCCAGCAGTTTAAAGGCTAGCGGGAGGGACCTCGCGGATACGCAGTATTTT. This chain uses TRBV27 with TRBJ2-3; TRBD2 matches at 12 bases. Germline values: CDR1 MNHEY, CDR2 SMNVEV (reference sequence). The CDR3 has 18 amino acids. V gave up 2 bases and J gave up 6 bases; unmatched junction bases: 12.

This clonotype was found many times. This chain connects TRBV20-1 to TRBJ1-1, with D unclear. Germline CDR1 DFQATT, CDR2 SNEGSKA (reference sequence). The germline V and J ends were trimmed by 8 bases and 5 bases, with 12 bases remaining between them. This CDR3 has 11 amino acids. Written as DNA, the CDR3 is TGCAGTCCCTTTTTTGGAACTGAAGCTTTCTTT. It is translated as CSPFFGTEAFF.

This clonotype has a count of ten or more. The chain is built from TRBV20-1 and TRBJ1-2; D is perhaps TRBD1 (6 bases). This CDR3 comprises 16 residues. The germline V gene encodes CDR1 DFQATT and CDR2 SNEGSKA (reference sequence). V dropped 2 bases and J dropped 4 bases, with 20 bases sitting between them. As DNA, the CDR3 is TGCAGTGCTAGACAGAGGCTAGGGGGGCCCCTCTATGGCTACACCTTC. Amino acids: CSARQRLGGPLYGYTF.

This clonotype was seen at least ten times. The chain is built from TRBV9 and TRBJ1-5; tentative D call: TRBD1 (6 bases). Germline V CDR1 and CDR2: SGDLS, YYNGEE. The CDR3 runs 15 residues. V lost 4 bases, J lost 0 bases, and 11 bases lay in between. CDR3 coding DNA: TGTGCCAGCAGCTCCGAGGGGGTTAGCAATCAGCCCCAGCATTTT. This translates into CASSSEGVSNQPQHF.

The table lists this clonotype with many counts. The genes are TRBV28 and TRBJ2-6; D gene unclear. With 7 bases removed from V and 2 bases from J, the gap between germline ends came to 15 bases. The CDR3 sequence is 16 residues long. CDR1 and CDR2 (germline): MDHEN, SYDVKM. The CDR3, as DNA: TGTGCCAGCACCACCCTTGATGGCACTGGGGCCAACGTCCTGACTTTC. Translated: CASTTLDGTGANVLTF.

For this clonotype: This clone may be a read error of a much larger clone one base away. V and J are TRBV6-1 and TRBJ1-2; D might be TRBD1 (6 bases). The length of the CDR3 is 13 residues. The V end was cut by 5 bases, the J end by 9 bases, with 16 bases between. Germline-derived CDR1 and CDR2 are MNHNS and SASEGT. CDR3 protein: CASSNFRGNSYTF. For the CDR3, the DNA is TGTGCCAGCAGTAATTTCAGGGGAAATAGCTACACCTTC.

This clonotype was found a few times. The chain is built from TRBV10-3 and TRBJ1-5, with 10 bases that match TRBD1. The length of the CDR3 is 13 residues. The ends lost 10 bases at V and 4 bases at J; junction bases unmatched: 4. The V gene's germline CDR1 is ENHRY and CDR2 SYGVKD. CDR3 coding DNA: TGTGCCACCGGACAGGGGGGGAATCAGCCCCAGCATTTT. Its protein is CATGQGGNQPQHF.

This clonotype was detected many times. One junction end disagrees with the germline gene, perhaps due to a read error. The DNA for the CDR3 is TGTGCCAGCAGTTTAGTGGGGAGCTCCTACAATGAGCAGTTCTTC. This gives the protein CASSLVGSSYNEQFF. The gene calls are TRBV5-1 and TRBJ2-1; D is possibly TRBD2 (5 bases). Germline CDR1 is SGHRS and CDR2 is YFSETQ. The CDR3 has 15 amino acids.

The rearrangement joins TRBV20-1 to TRBJ2-1, with TRBD2 matching 11 bases. Germline CDR1 and CDR2: DFQATT and SNEGSKA (reference sequence). This CDR3 region has 18 residues. V shed 0 bases and J 0 bases; nucleotides not matched to a gene: 7. This chain's CDR3 is CSARDPGTSGSSYNEQFF. CDR3 sequence (DNA): TGCAGTGCTAGAGATCCCGGCACTAGCGGGAGCTCCTACAATGAGCAGTTCTTC.

Concerning this clonotype: A far more abundant clone sits one base away, making this likely a read error. V gene TRBV11-1 combines with J gene TRBJ2-7; 13 nucleotides align to TRBD2. The V segment lost 7 bases and the J segment 7 bases; nucleotides outside the gene matches: 10. The CDR3 is 15 amino acids. The germline V gene has CDR1 SGHAT and CDR2 FQDESV (reference sequence). The chain's CDR3 is CASTKGTSGIDEQYF. In DNA form, the CDR3 reads TGTGCCAGCACCAAAGGGACTAGCGGGATCGATGAGCAGTACTTC. Supplemented by reference TRBV11-1 and TRBJ2-7, the full variable domain reads EAEVAQSPRYKITEKSQAVAFWCDPISGHATLYWYRQILGQGPELLVQFQDESVVDDSQLPKDRFSAERLKGVDSTLKIQPAELGDSAMYLCASTKGTSGIDEQYFGPGTRLTVT.

In its sample, this clonotype was seen many times. The J gene is TRBJ1-1, the V gene TRBV4-1; D not certain. The CDR3 runs to 16 residues. The germline gives CDR1 MGHRA, CDR2 YSYEKL. The V end was cut by 3 bases, the J end by 4 bases, with 18 bases between. The CDR3 nucleotides are TGCGCCAGCAGCCACCAAGACGGGAATTCCCTCACTGAAGCTTTCTTT. Its protein is CASSHQDGNSLTEAFF.

This clonotype was detected many times. The genes are TRBV20-1 and TRBJ1-1; D uncertain. The V gene lost 6 bases and the J gene lost 9 bases, with 14 bases spanning the gap. This CDR3 region has 11 residues. The germline V gene encodes CDR1 DFQATT and CDR2 SNEGSKA (reference sequence). The CDR3 sequence is CSAPKVDKAFF. In nucleotides, the CDR3 is TGCAGTGCCCCGAAAGTGGATAAAGCTTTCTTT.

This clonotype was seen at least ten times. The chain combines TRBV28 with TRBJ1-2; unclear D gene. Trimming left V 6 bases short and J 7 bases short, with 15 bases between. Germline V gene data show CDR1 as MDHEN and CDR2 as SYDVKM. The CDR3 spans 13 residues. In DNA form, the CDR3 reads TGTGCCAGCAGCGCCCCCGACATTGGTGGCTACACCTTC. It translates to CASSAPDIGGYTF.

This clonotype has a handful of counts. V and J are TRBV20-1 and TRBJ2-7; D gene uncertain. V was trimmed by 3 bases and J by 1 base, leaving 13 bases between them. CDR1 and CDR2 from the germline V gene are DFQATT and SNEGSKA (reference sequence). The length of the CDR3 is 14 residues. The DNA of the CDR3 is TGCAGTGCTAGGAGACGAGGAGAGTCCTACGAGCAGTACTTC. This translates into CSARRRGESYEQYF.

This clonotype was detected only a few times. This sequence joins TRBV5-4 and TRBJ1-2, with TRBD1 matching 11 bases. CDR1 and CDR2 from the germline V gene are SGHNT and YYREEE (reference sequence). V lost 4 bases, J lost 7 bases, and 6 bases stayed unmatched. The length of the CDR3 is 14 residues. CDR3 DNA sequence: TGTGCCAGCAGCCTGGGACAGGGGGTTGGTGGCTACACCTTC. Translation gives CASSLGQGVGGYTF.